Following are 3 T cell receptor beta chains from one sample sequenced in a study of T cell responses to AZD1222 COVID-19 vaccine. Here immunoSEQ multiplex PCR was the method, and the copy in TCRdb shows in-frame clones only, minus some. The table lists 150,000 to 200,000 clones, 94% of them singletons, with approximately 4.8% in the top ten. The sequences come from peripheral blood, collected 28 days after the second AZD1222 dose. The source of these receptors is an adult who received the AZD1222 COVID-19 vaccine.

The genes are TRBV6-5 and TRBJ2-2; D remains unclear. CDR1 is MNHEY and CDR2 is SVGAGI in the germline V gene. V lost 6 bases to trimming and J lost 1 base, with 6 bases between them. The length of the CDR3 is 13 residues. CDR3 DNA: TGTGCCAGCAGCAAGAGGAACACCGGGGAGCTGTTTTTT. Amino acids: CASSKRNTGELFF.

The chain is built from TRBV18 and TRBJ2-7, with D possibly matching TRBD2 (6 bases). Germline V lookup: CDR1 KGHSH, CDR2 LQKENI. Trimming pared 6 bases from V and 0 bases from J, leaving 15 bases between. The CDR3 totals 15 residues. The CDR3 DNA follows: TGTGCCAGCTCTTCCGGACTACGTAGCTCCTACGAGCAGTACTTC. This sequence encodes CASSSGLRSSYEQYF.

The chain combines TRBV5-1 with TRBJ1-4; no firm D call. This CDR3 is 13 amino acids long. Germline-derived CDR1 and CDR2 are SGHRS and YFSETQ. V was pared by 1 base and J by 4 bases, with 5 bases between. The CDR3 region is CASSLLFNEKLFF. The CDR3 coding sequence is TGCGCCAGCAGCTTGCTATTTAATGAAAAACTGTTTTTT.